This T cell receptor (beta chain) was obtained from a study of chemoradiotherapy in HPV16-positive cancers. Study in general: A couple of HPV16-positive patients' cells yielded candidate HPV-specific clones and common motifs. Broader study findings: Candidate HPV-specific clones and E7-related TCR motifs grew in tumor during treatment.

Sequencing used immunoSEQ multiplex PCR; TCRdb keeps in-frame clones, though not all of them. This table holds about 32,000 clones, about 91% found once. As concerns this clone: The antigen remains unidentified.

The CDR3 is made up of 17 amino acids. Germline CDR1 and CDR2: SGHTA and FQGNSA. The V gene end was trimmed by 5 bases and the J gene end by 5 bases; junction bases not matched to a gene: 11. Here the sequenced sample was blood, taken from a patient who underwent chemoradiotherapy. The chain uses TRBV7-2 and TRBJ2-1; 11 nucleotides line up with TRBD2. This sequence was found in a human donor with HPV-associated anogenital cancer. The CDR3 reads CASSGDGLAGGDNEQFF. Here the CDR3 DNA reads TGTGCCAGCAGCGGCGACGGTCTAGCGGGGGGTGACAATGAGCAGTTCTTC.